The present TCR beta chain was sequenced within a study of cytomegalovirus exposure and HLA in healthy donors. The donors were part of the validation cohort, which consisted of more than 90 subjects and was separate from the first cohort of roughly 620 subjects. This clone was picked up one time. The antigen remains unidentified. Whole-study findings and limits: Reportedly, diagnosis of cytomegalovirus status by the classifier showed high specificity and sensitivity. Overall, around 160 TCR beta chains were annotated as cytomegalovirus-associated.

Here immunoSEQ multiplex PCR was the method, and the copy in TCRdb shows in-frame clones only, minus some. The data show about 130,000 clones, roughly 89% seen once. The source is a woman younger than 35 in good health and CMV-seronegative. Sequenced: PBMCs.

The CDR3 here is CASSPDGTDEAFF. For the CDR3, the DNA is TGTGCCAGCTCACCAGACGGGACAGATGAAGCTTTCTTT. The rearrangement uses TRBV18 and TRBJ1-1; 7 bases are shared with TRBD1. This CDR3 spans 13 amino acids. Germline V gene data show CDR1 as KGHSH and CDR2 as LQKENI. The V segment lost 2 bases and the J segment 7 bases; nucleotides outside the gene matches: 4.